What follows are 19 T cell receptor beta chains derived from one specimen sequenced in a study of T-cell memory formation after mild COVID-19 (dated by TCRdb to 2020 to 2023). Library construction relied on 5' RACE. Sequencer: Illumina NovaSeq 6000. TCRdb passed the public sequencing reads through fastp at Q25 and MiXCR, retaining productive beta sequences. Duplicate CDR3 protein sequences are folded into a single record with the most common DNA and genes. The sample profile shows some 300,000 distinct CDR3 sequences; roughly a fifth of them were found once. The top ten hold around 21% of the sample. The source material was PBMCs or a T cell subset sorted from them (not recorded which). The receptor source for this set is a man in his late teens or twenties who had mild COVID-19 (a few samples of this study predate the infection). The sample titles of this study are shuffled in the database, so cell type and time point are left out; the donor was told from shared clones.

The chain couples TRBV6-1 to TRBJ1-1; no firm D call. Germline V gene sequence: CDR1 MNHNS, CDR2 SASEGT. CDR3 length equals 15 residues. Trimming stripped 7 bases from V and 4 bases from J, with 19 bases between. The CDR3 sequence: CASTPLGRSITEAFF. CDR3 nucleotide sequence: TGTGCCAGCACCCCCCTGGGAAGGTCTATCACTGAAGCTTTCTTT.

The chain has TRBV10-3 and TRBJ1-4; D not resolved. V lost 0 bases, J lost 7 bases, and 15 bases lay in between. Germline V gene data show CDR1 as ENHRY and CDR2 as SYGVKD. The CDR3 totals 16 residues. In nucleotides, the CDR3 is TGTGCCATCAGTGAGTCGTCCAGCCTTCGCGGTGAAAAACTGTTTTTT. It yields the protein CAISESSSLRGEKLFF.

V is TRBV3-1 and J is TRBJ2-3; D is ambiguous. The CDR3 is 13 amino acids. Germline loops: CDR1 LGHDT, CDR2 YNNKEL (reference sequence). Trimming removed 1 base at V and 8 bases at J, with 10 bases between. The CDR3 region is CASSQAAAPTQYF. Here the CDR3 DNA reads TGTGCCAGCAGCCAAGCGGCAGCCCCTACGCAGTATTTT.

This clonotype was picked up many times. V gene TRBV7-2 combines with J gene TRBJ1-1, with 9 positions matching TRBD1. The germline CDR1 and CDR2 sequences are SGHTA and FQGNSA. J was trimmed by 3 bases and V by 5 bases; bases with no gene match: 4. This CDR3 comprises 14 residues. The CDR3 region is CASSNRQGDTEAFF. Written as DNA, the CDR3 is TGTGCCAGCAGCAATCGACAGGGGGACACTGAAGCTTTCTTT.

The V gene is TRBV27, the J gene TRBJ1-2; TRBD1 agrees at 7 bases. This CDR3 is built from 12 residues. Trimming took 11 bases from V and 4 from J; bases not matched to a gene: 7. Germline lookup yields CDR1 MNHEY and CDR2 SMNVEV (reference sequence). For the CDR3, the DNA is TGTGCCTGTGGAACAGGGGCCTATGGCTACACCTTC. It yields the protein CACGTGAYGYTF.

There are a few counts of this clonotype. The rearrangement joins TRBV15 to TRBJ2-7; TRBD1 agrees at 8 bases. V lost 3 bases and J lost 5; bases outside the gene matches: 6. This CDR3 has 14 residues. Germline loops: CDR1 LNHNV, CDR2 YYDKDF (reference sequence). The CDR3 DNA reads as TGTGCCACCAGCAGCGGACAGGGTCTGGACGAGCAGTACGTC. Protein: CATSSGQGLDEQYV.

This clonotype was seen only a few times. The chain carries TRBV7-3 and TRBJ2-1; 11 positions agree with TRBD2. The CDR3 is 13 amino acids. From germline, CDR1 is SGHTA and CDR2 FQGTGA. The trim removed 9 bases at V and 7 bases at J, leaving 5 bases unmatched. Here the CDR3 DNA reads TGTGCCAGTAGCGGGGGGGCCCGGAATGAGCAGTTCTTC. Translating gives CASSGGARNEQFF.

This clonotype has more than one count but fewer than ten. This CDR3 is CASSLTVVTGYAGNTIYF. The CDR3 coding sequence is TGTGCCAGCAGCCTAACGGTTGTGACAGGGTACGCTGGAAACACCATATATTTT. The J gene is TRBJ1-3, the V gene TRBV3-1; TRBD1 matches at 7 bases. CDR3 size: 18 residues. Germline trimming cut 4 bases from V and 2 bases from J; bases unmatched to any gene: 14. Germline V gene data show CDR1 as LGHDT and CDR2 as YNNKEL (reference sequence).

The J gene is TRBJ2-3, the V gene TRBV5-1; TRBD2 matches at 9 bases. This CDR3 has 16 residues. After removal of 0 bases from V and 4 bases from J, the junction contained 6 bases not matched to a gene. Per the germline V gene, CDR1 is SGHRS and CDR2 is YFSETQ. CDR3 sequence reads: CASSLALAGMADTQYF. The CDR3, as DNA: TGCGCCAGCAGCTTGGCTCTAGCGGGGATGGCAGATACGCAGTATTTT.

This rearrangement joins TRBV12-3 or TRBV12-4 to TRBJ1-3, with TRBD1 as a possible D gene (5 bases). The CDR3 extends over 14 amino acids. V lost 3 bases and J lost 1, with 7 bases in between. CDR3 in DNA: TGTGCCAGCAGTTTCAGGGCATCTGGAAACACCATATATTTT. Its translation: CASSFRASGNTIYF.

The rearrangement joins TRBV20-1 to TRBJ1-5, with 8 nucleotides matching TRBD1. The CDR3 length is 13 residues. Germline assignment: CDR1 DFQATT and CDR2 SNEGSKA (reference sequence). V lost 1 base, J lost 7 bases, and 3 bases stayed unmatched. The CDR3 loop reads CSARGTGRQPQHF. As DNA, the CDR3 is TGCAGTGCTAGAGGGACAGGGAGACAGCCCCAGCATTTT.

This sequence joins TRBV9 and TRBJ2-3; D is undetermined. The CDR3 contains 15 residues. Between the trimmed V and J ends, which lost 4 bases and 2 bases, there was a span of 14 bases. CDR1 and CDR2 from the germline V gene are SGDLS and YYNGEE. CDR3 nucleotides: TGTGCCAGCAGCTACCACTCAGGAGTCACAGATACGCAGTATTTT. Protein sequence: CASSYHSGVTDTQYF.

The chain is built from TRBV6-5 and TRBJ2-7; TRBD2 matches 8 bases. V was pared by 4 bases and J by 7 bases, with 12 bases of the junction left unmatched. The CDR3 spans 15 residues. From germline, CDR1 is MNHEY and CDR2 SVGAGI. Here the CDR3 reads CASSFSGADSWEQYF. The CDR3 DNA reads TGTGCCAGCAGTTTTAGCGGGGCCGATTCATGGGAGCAGTACTTC.

This clonotype was observed a few times. V usage is TRBV6-5 and J usage is TRBJ2-7; D possibly corresponds to TRBD1 (5 bases). CDR3 length equals 14 residues. The V and J ends lost 8 bases and 3 bases respectively, with 17 bases between them. Germline values: CDR1 MNHEY, CDR2 SVGAGI. CDR3 coding DNA: TGTGCCAGCGCACCCGCCGCAGGGAACTACGAGCAGTACTTC. This codes for CASAPAAGNYEQYF.

The chain couples TRBV15 to TRBJ2-5; the D is unclear. The CDR3 is 17 amino acids. The V and J ends lost 1 base and 7 bases respectively, with 22 bases between them. Germline loops: CDR1 LNHNV, CDR2 YYDKDF (reference sequence). CDR3 amino acids: CATSRAGRPGTHGTQYF. Written as DNA, the CDR3 is TGTGCCACCAGCAGAGCCGGGCGGCCAGGCACGCATGGGACCCAGTACTTC.

A few counts support this clonotype. The rearrangement uses TRBV12-3 or TRBV12-4 and TRBJ1-6; 7 nucleotides align to TRBD1. The CDR3 totals 14 residues. With V trimmed by 5 bases and J by 5 bases, 3 bases remained unmatched. Written as DNA, the CDR3 is TGTGCCAGCAGTGGACAGGTGGATAATTCACCCCTCCACTTT. It is translated as CASSGQVDNSPLHF.

The V call is TRBV4-1, the J call TRBJ1-1, with 7 bases aligning to TRBD1. Trimming removed 4 bases from V and 8 bases from J; junction bases left unmatched: 7. Germline assignment: CDR1 MGHRA and CDR2 YSYEKL. The CDR3 is made up of 13 amino acids. In nucleotides, the CDR3 is TGCGCCAGCAGCCTAGGACAGGTTGCAGAAGCTTTCTTT. Protein product: CASSLGQVAEAFF.

This chain joins TRBV2 and TRBJ2-1; unclear D gene. CDR3 size: 14 residues. Trimming cost V 2 bases and J 4 bases, with 9 bases left between them. CDR1 and CDR2 (germline): SNHLY, FYNNEI. The CDR3 region is CASSESTPYNEQFF. The CDR3, as DNA: TGTGCCAGCAGTGAATCCACACCGTACAATGAGCAGTTCTTC.

The chain uses TRBV12-3 or TRBV12-4 and TRBJ2-6; D unresolved. V shed 3 bases and J shed 1 base, with 4 bases lying between them. The CDR3 loop spans 14 amino acids. The DNA for the CDR3 is TGTGCCAGCAGTTTTTGGTCTGGGGCCAACGTCCTGACTTTC. Encoded protein: CASSFWSGANVLTF.